Shown below are 3 T cell receptor beta chains from a single sample sequenced in a study of shared clonotypes between healthy human individuals. Assay used: immunoSEQ multiplex PCR; TCRdb lists only in-frame clones, some missing. The table has some 690,000 clones, 90% seen once. The sample comprised memory CD8+ T cells from PBMCs. Indicated subset: CD45RO+ cells pooled with CCR7-negative TemRA cells. Receptor source: a man aged 18-30 years in good health. Some clones in this sample may be carry-over from other donors' samples.

V is TRBV7-6 and J is TRBJ2-7; D is possibly TRBD2 (5 bases). From germline, CDR1 is SGHVS and CDR2 FNYEAQ. This CDR3 is built from 13 residues. Trimming removed 4 bases at V and 6 bases at J, with 13 bases between. CDR3 loop: CASSWSVGAEQYF. The CDR3 DNA reads as TGTGCCAGCAGCTGGTCGGTGGGAGCCGAGCAGTACTTC.

There are many counts of this clone. V is TRBV6-5 and J is TRBJ2-7, with 7 bases identical to TRBD1. The J segment lost 5 bases and the V segment lost 5 bases, leaving 9 bases of the junction unmatched. Germline V gene sequence: CDR1 MNHEY, CDR2 SVGAGI. The CDR3 has 14 residues. Here the CDR3 reads CASSQQGLRNEQYF. The CDR3 DNA is TGTGCCAGCAGTCAACAGGGGTTGCGGAACGAGCAGTACTTC.

The chain uses TRBV25-1 and TRBJ2-5; D remains ambiguous. Trimming took off 1 base at V and 0 bases at J, with 6 bases between the two ends. There are 14 residues in the CDR3. The germline CDR1 and CDR2 sequences are MGHDK and SYGVNS. The DNA for the CDR3 is TGTGCCAGCAGTGAATTTGACAACCAAGAGACCCAGTACTTC. Translating it yields CASSEFDNQETQYF.